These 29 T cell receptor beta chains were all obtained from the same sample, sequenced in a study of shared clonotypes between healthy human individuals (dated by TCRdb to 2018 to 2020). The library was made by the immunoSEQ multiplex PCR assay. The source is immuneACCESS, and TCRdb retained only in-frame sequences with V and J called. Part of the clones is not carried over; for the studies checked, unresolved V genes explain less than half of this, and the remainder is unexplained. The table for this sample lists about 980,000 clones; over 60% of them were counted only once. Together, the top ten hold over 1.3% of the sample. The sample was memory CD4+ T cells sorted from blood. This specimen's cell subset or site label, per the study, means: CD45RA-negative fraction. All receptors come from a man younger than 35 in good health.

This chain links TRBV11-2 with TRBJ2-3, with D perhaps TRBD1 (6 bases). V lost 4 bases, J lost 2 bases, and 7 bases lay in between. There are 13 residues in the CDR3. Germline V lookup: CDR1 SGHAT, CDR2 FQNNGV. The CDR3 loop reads CASSWGHTDTQYF. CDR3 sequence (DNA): TGTGCCAGCAGCTGGGGGCACACAGATACGCAGTATTTT.

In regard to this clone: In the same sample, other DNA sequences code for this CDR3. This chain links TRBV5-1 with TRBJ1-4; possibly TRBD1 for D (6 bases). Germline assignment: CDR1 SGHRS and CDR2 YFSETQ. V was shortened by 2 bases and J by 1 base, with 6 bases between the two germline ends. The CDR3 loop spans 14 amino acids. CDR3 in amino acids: CASSLGGTNEKLFF. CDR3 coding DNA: TGCGCCAGCAGCTTAGGGGGAACTAATGAAAAACTGTTTTTT.

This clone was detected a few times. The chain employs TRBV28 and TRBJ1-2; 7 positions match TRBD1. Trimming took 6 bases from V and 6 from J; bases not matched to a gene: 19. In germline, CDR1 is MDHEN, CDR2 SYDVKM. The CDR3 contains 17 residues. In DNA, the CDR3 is TGTGCCAGCAGCCTCAAATACTCGACAGGGAAGGGCAATGGCTACACCTTC. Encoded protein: CASSLKYSTGKGNGYTF.

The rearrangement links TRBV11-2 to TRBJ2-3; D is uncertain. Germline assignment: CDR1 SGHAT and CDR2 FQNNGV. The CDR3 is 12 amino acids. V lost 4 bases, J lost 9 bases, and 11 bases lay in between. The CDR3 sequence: CASSSSAPTQYF. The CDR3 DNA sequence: TGTGCCAGCAGCTCCTCCGCCCCGACGCAGTATTTT.

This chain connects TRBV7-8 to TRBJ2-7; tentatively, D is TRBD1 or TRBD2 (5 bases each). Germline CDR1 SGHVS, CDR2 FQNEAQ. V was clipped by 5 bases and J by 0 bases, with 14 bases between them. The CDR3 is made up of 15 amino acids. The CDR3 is CASSQGTKSSYEQYF. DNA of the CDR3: TGTGCCAGCAGCCAAGGGACCAAAAGCTCCTACGAGCAGTACTTC.

CDR3 residues: CASSDPGQGHNSPLHF. The CDR3 DNA reads as TGTGCCAGCAGTGACCCAGGACAGGGACATAATTCACCCCTCCACTTT. The rearrangement uses TRBV25-1 and TRBJ1-6; 8 bases match TRBD1. Germline assignment: CDR1 MGHDK and CDR2 SYGVNS. The V segment lost 3 bases and the J segment 5 bases; nucleotides outside the gene matches: 6. The CDR3 sequence is 16 residues long.

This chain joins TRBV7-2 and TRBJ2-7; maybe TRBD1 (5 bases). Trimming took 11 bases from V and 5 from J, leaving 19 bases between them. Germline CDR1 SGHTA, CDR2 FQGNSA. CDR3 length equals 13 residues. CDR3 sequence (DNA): TGTGCCTTCTCGAGACAGCCCTTCCACGAGCAGTACTTC. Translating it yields CAFSRQPFHEQYF.

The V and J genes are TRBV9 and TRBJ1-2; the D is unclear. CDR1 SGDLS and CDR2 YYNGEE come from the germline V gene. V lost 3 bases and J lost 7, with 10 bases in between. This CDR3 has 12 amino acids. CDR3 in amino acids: CASSALEPGYTF. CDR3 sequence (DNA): TGTGCCAGCAGCGCCCTCGAACCTGGCTACACCTTC.

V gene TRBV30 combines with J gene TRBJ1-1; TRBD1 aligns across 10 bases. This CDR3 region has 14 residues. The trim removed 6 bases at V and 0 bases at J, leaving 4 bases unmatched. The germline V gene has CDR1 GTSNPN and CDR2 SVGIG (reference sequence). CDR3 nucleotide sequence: TGTGCCTGCCAGGGACAGGGGATGAACACTGAAGCTTTCTTT. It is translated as CACQGQGMNTEAFF. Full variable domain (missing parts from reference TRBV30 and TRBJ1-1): SQTIHQWPATLVQPVGSPLSLECTVEGTSNPNLYWYRQAAGRGLQLLFYSVGIGQISSEVPQNLSASRPQDRQFILSSKKLLLSDSGFYLCACQGQGMNTEAFFGQGTRLTVV.

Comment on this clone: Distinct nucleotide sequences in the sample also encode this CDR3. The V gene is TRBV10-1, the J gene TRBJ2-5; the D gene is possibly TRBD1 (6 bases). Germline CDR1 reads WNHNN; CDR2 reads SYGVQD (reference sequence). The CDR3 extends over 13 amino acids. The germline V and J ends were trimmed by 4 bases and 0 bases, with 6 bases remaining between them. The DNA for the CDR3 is TGCGCCAGCAGTGGGACAGACCAAGAGACCCAGTACTTC. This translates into CASSGTDQETQYF.

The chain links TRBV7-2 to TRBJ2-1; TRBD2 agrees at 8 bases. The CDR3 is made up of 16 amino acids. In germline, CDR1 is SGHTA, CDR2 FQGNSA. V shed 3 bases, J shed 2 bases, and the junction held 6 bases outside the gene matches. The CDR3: CASSFTSGKAYNEQFF. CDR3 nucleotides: TGTGCCAGCAGCTTTACTAGCGGTAAGGCCTACAATGAGCAGTTCTTC.

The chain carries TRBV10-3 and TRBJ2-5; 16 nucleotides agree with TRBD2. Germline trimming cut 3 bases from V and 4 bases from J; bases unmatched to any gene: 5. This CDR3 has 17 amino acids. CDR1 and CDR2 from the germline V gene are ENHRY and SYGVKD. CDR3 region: CAISDGTSGRVGETQYF. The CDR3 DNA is TGTGCCATCAGTGACGGGACTAGCGGGAGGGTGGGAGAGACCCAGTACTTC.

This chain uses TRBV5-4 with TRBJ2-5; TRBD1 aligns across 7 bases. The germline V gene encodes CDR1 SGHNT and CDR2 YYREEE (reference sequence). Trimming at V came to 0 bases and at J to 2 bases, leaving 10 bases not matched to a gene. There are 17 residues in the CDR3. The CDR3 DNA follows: TGTGCCAGCAGCTTGGGTCTCTCAGGGGGTAGTCAAGAGACCCAGTACTTC. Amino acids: CASSLGLSGGSQETQYF.

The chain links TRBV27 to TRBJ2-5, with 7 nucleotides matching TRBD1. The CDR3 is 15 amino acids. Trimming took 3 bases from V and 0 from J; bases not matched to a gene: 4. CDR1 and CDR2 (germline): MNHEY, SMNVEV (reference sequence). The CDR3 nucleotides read TGTGCCAGCAGTTTGTCCAGGGGGTACCAAGAGACCCAGTACTTC. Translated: CASSLSRGYQETQYF.

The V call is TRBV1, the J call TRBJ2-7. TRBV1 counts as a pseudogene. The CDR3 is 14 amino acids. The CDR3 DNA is TGCACCAGCAGCCAGTCTCAGCTTGGCTACGAGCAGTACTTC. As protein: CTSSQSQLGYEQYF.

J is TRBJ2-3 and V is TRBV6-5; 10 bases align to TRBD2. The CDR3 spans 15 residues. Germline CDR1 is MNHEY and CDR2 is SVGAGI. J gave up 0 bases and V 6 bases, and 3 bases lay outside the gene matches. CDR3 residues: CASSASGGSTDTQYF. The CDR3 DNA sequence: TGTGCCAGCAGCGCTAGCGGGGGTAGCACAGATACGCAGTATTTT.

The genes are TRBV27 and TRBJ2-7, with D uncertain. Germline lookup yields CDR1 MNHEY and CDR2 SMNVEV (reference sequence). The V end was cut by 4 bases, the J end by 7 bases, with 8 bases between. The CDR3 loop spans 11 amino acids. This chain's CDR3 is CASSSLYEQYF. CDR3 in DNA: TGTGCCAGCAGTTCCCTTTATGAGCAGTACTTC.

CDR3: CASRSGLAMSSYEQYF. The CDR3 DNA is TGTGCCAGCAGGTCCGGACTAGCGATGAGCTCCTACGAGCAGTACTTC. The chain joins TRBV28 to TRBJ2-7, with TRBD2 matching over 9 bases. Germline values: CDR1 MDHEN, CDR2 SYDVKM. The trim removed 6 bases at V and 0 bases at J, leaving 9 bases unmatched. CDR3 length: 16 amino acids.

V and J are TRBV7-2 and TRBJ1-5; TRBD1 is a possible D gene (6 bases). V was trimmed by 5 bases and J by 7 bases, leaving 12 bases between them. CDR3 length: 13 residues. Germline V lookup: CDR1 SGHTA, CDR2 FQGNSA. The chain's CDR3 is CASSRPGEQPQHF. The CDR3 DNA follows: TGTGCCAGCAGCCGTCCAGGGGAACAGCCCCAGCATTTT.

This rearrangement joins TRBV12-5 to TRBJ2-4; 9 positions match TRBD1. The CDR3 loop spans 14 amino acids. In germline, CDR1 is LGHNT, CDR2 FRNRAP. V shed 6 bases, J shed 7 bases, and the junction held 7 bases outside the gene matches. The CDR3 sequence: CASGTSGTGNIQYF. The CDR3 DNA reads TGTGCTAGTGGGACTTCCGGGACAGGGAACATTCAGTACTTC.

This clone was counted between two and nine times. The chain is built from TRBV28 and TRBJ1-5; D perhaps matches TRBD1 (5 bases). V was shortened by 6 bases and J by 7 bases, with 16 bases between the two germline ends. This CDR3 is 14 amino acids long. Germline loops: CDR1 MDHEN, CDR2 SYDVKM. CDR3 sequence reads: CASSPKGRRQPQHF. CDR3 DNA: TGTGCCAGCAGCCCTAAGGGGAGACGGCAGCCCCAGCATTTT.

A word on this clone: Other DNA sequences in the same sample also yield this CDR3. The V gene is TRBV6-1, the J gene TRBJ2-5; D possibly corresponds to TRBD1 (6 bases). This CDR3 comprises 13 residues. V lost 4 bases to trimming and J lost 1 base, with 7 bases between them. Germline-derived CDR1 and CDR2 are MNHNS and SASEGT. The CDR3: CASSGQAQETQYF. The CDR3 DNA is TGTGCCAGCAGTGGACAGGCCCAAGAGACCCAGTACTTC.

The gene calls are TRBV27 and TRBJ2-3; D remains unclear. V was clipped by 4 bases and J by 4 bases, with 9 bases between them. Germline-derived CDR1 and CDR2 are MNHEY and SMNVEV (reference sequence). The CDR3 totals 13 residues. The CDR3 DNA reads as TGTGCCAGCAGTTCTAATTACCCAGATACGCAGTATTTT. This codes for CASSSNYPDTQYF.

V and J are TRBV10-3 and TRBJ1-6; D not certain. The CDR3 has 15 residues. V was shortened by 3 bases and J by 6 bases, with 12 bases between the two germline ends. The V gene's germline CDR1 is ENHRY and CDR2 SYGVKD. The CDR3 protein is CAISDGQRSNSPLHF. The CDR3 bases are TGTGCCATCAGTGATGGGCAGAGGAGTAATTCACCCCTCCACTTT.

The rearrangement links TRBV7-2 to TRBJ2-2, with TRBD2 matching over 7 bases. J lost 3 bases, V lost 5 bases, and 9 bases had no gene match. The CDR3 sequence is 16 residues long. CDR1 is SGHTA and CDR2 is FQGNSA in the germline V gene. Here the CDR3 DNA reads TGTGCCAGCAGCCCCCGGGGAGGGAGCGACACCGGGGAGCTGTTTTTT. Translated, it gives CASSPRGGSDTGELFF.

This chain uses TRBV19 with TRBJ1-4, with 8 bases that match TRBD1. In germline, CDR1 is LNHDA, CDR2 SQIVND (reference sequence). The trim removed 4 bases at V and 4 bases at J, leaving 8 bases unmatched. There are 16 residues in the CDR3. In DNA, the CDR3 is TGTGCCAGTAGTAAGACGGCGGGACAGGTTAATGAAAAACTGTTTTTT. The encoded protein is CASSKTAGQVNEKLFF.

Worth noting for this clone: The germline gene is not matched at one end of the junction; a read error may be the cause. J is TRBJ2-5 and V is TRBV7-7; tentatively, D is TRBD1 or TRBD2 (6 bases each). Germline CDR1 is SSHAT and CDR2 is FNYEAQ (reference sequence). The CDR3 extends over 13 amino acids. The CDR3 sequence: CASSQTGRETQYF. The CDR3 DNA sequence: TGTGCTAGCAGCCAAACAGGGAGGGAGACCCAGTACTTC.

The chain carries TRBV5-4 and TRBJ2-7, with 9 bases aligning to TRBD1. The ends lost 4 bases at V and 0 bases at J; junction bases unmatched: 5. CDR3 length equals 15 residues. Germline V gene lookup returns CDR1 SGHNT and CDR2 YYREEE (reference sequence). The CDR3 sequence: CASSPQGANSYEQYF. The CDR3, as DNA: TGTGCCAGCAGCCCACAGGGGGCGAACTCCTACGAGCAGTACTTC. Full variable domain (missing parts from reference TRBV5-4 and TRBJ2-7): ETGVTQSPTHLIKTRGQQVTLRCSSQSGHNTVSWYQQALGQGPQFIFQYYREEENGRGNFPPRFSGLQFPNYSSELNVNALELDDSALYLCASSPQGANSYEQYFGPGTRLTVT.

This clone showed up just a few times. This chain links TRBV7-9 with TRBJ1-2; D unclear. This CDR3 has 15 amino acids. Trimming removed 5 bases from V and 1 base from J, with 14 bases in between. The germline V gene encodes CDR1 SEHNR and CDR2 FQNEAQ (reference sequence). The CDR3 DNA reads TGTGCCAGCAGCCCAATGGCCCCCGATAACTATGGCTACACCTTC. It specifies CASSPMAPDNYGYTF.